This entry describes one T cell receptor (beta chain). Its antigen is not known. This entry is derived from a study of cytomegalovirus exposure and HLA in healthy donors. Overall study findings and caveats: As confirmed in vitro, a few CMV-associated chains were specific for CMV antigens.

The PCR contained 60 Vbeta and 13 Jbeta primers. Method: immunoSEQ multiplex PCR; TCRdb's copy keeps in-frame clones and lacks some. Seen here are tens of thousands of clones, approximately 70% observed once, and the top ten hold 13% to 15%. The germline V gene has CDR1 SGHRS and CDR2 YFSETQ. The germline V and J ends were trimmed by 4 bases and 7 bases, with 17 bases remaining between them. The CDR3 runs to 14 residues. The sequenced sample consisted of PBMCs. The origin of this receptor is a male donor in good health and CMV-seropositive. This chain connects TRBV5-1 to TRBJ1-1; D may be TRBD1 (5 bases). CDR3 sequence reads: CASSTSFDSLEAFF. CDR3 nucleotides: TGCGCCAGCAGCACTTCCTTCGACAGCCTTGAAGCTTTCTTT.